Below are 26 T cell receptor beta chains sequenced from a single sample in a study of blood T cell repertoires in COVID-19. Produced via immunoSEQ multiplex PCR; TCRdb's table is partial and in-frame only. Among 90,000 to 120,000 clones listed, under 95% were seen once. The source material was peripheral blood. These receptors were taken from a woman aged 25 to 39 with acute or convalescent COVID-19.

For the CDR3, the DNA is TGTGCCAGCTCTCCCCTTGTGGAGGGACCTGAAGCTTTCTTT. This translates into CASSPLVEGPEAFF. This chain connects TRBV18 to TRBJ1-1; possibly TRBD1 for D (5 bases). Trimming pared 6 bases from V and 6 bases from J, leaving 17 bases between. There are 14 residues in the CDR3. Germline lookup yields CDR1 KGHSH and CDR2 LQKENI.

The CDR3 DNA reads TGTGCCAGTAGTGCCGATTGGACTAGCGGGAGGGGGGAGCAGTACTTC. This encodes CASSADWTSGRGEQYF. The V gene is TRBV19, the J gene TRBJ2-7, with 15 bases that match TRBD2. After removal of 5 bases from V and 7 bases from J, the junction contained 9 bases not matched to a gene. Germline lookup yields CDR1 LNHDA and CDR2 SQIVND (reference sequence). The CDR3 runs 16 residues.

This chain connects TRBV10-2 to TRBJ1-4; 11 nucleotides agree with TRBD1. V lost 4 bases, J lost 2 bases, and 15 bases stayed unmatched. The CDR3 consists of 20 residues. The germline V gene has CDR1 WSHSY and CDR2 SAAADI. The CDR3 DNA follows: TGCGCCAGCAGTGCCCCTTTGGGACAGGGGGTGTCTATGACTAATGAAAAACTGTTTTTT. It specifies CASSAPLGQGVSMTNEKLFF.

This clone was seen a single time. The V and J genes are TRBV2 and TRBJ1-2, with 8 bases identical to TRBD1. The CDR3 has 14 amino acids. Per germline, CDR1 SNHLY and CDR2 FYNNEI. The trim removed 4 bases at V and 5 bases at J, leaving 6 bases unmatched. The CDR3 loop reads CASSGGQGLYGYTF. The CDR3 DNA sequence: TGTGCCAGCAGTGGAGGACAGGGATTGTATGGCTACACCTTC.

V is TRBV14 and J is TRBJ2-3; 7 bases map to TRBD1. Germline loops: CDR1 SGHDN, CDR2 FVKESK. The CDR3 has 15 amino acids. J lost 2 bases, V lost 3 bases, and 5 bases had no gene match. CDR3 bases: TGTGCCAGCAGCCAGTCGAGGGGGCTCACAGATACGCAGTATTTT. This codes for CASSQSRGLTDTQYF. Looking up the rest from reference TRBV14 and TRBJ2-3 gives the full variable domain: EAGVTQFPSHSVIEKGQTVTLRCDPISGHDNLYWYRRVMGKEIKFLLHFVKESKQDESGMPNNRFLAERTGGTYSTLKVQPAELEDSGVYFCASSQSRGLTDTQYFGPGTRLTVL.

The count of this clone is one. The V and J genes are TRBV3-1 (or the pseudogene TRBV3-2) and TRBJ2-5; D uncertain. Trimming took 2 bases from V and 7 from J, leaving 11 bases between them. In germline, CDR1 is LGHDT, CDR2 YNNKEL (reference sequence). The CDR3 totals 13 residues. Here the CDR3 DNA reads TGTGCCAGCAGCCAATCGAGTCCTGGGACCCAGTACTTC. Translating it yields CASSQSSPGTQYF.

This clone is judged medium-sized. The chain carries TRBV19 and TRBJ1-2, with a tentative D call TRBD1 (5 bases). The ends were cut back, 7 bases at V and 8 bases at J, with 14 bases in the middle. The CDR3 is made up of 12 amino acids. Germline CDR1 and CDR2: LNHDA and SQIVND (reference sequence). The CDR3 sequence is CASKEKGSGYTF. The CDR3 nucleotides read TGTGCCAGTAAGGAAAAGGGGTCGGGCTACACCTTC.

The genes are TRBV29-1 and TRBJ1-2, with a weak D call TRBD1 (6 bases). V gave up 5 bases and J gave up 2 bases, with 6 bases separating them. CDR3 length: 11 amino acids. The germline gives CDR1 SQVTM, CDR2 ANQGSEA. CDR3 coding DNA: TGCAGCGTTCAGGGGAACTATGGCTACACCTTC. It translates to CSVQGNYGYTF.

The chain is built from TRBV10-1 and TRBJ2-1, with 9 bases fitting TRBD2. The ends lost 4 bases at V and 3 bases at J; junction bases unmatched: 7. The CDR3 extends over 16 amino acids. From germline, CDR1 is WNHNN and CDR2 SYGVQD (reference sequence). CDR3 in DNA: TGCGCCAGCAGTGCCCCCCGAGCGGGAGGCTACAATGAGCAGTTCTTC. Translating it yields CASSAPRAGGYNEQFF.

In its sample, this clone was seen once. The chain carries TRBV27 and TRBJ2-1, with unresolved D. This CDR3 is 12 amino acids long. V shed 4 bases and J shed 6 bases, with 7 bases lying between them. The germline V gene has CDR1 MNHEY and CDR2 SMNVEV (reference sequence). For the CDR3, the DNA is TGTGCCAGCAGTTCGAACACCAATGAGCAGTTCTTC. It encodes CASSSNTNEQFF.

The chain combines TRBV25-1 with TRBJ1-2, with D unresolved. The CDR3 runs to 13 residues. The germline gives CDR1 MGHDK, CDR2 SYGVNS. Trimming left V 0 bases short and J 14 bases short, with 16 bases between. The CDR3 DNA is TGTGCCAGCAGTGAATACCTCGGGTGGTCATTTACCTTC. Protein product: CASSEYLGWSFTF.

The CDR3 DNA reads as TGCGCCAGCAGTGACGACAGAAGCTACGAGCAGTACTTC. Its protein is CASSDDRSYEQYF. This chain links TRBV10-1 with TRBJ2-7; D perhaps matches TRBD1 (5 bases). The ends were cut back, 3 bases at V and 3 bases at J, with 9 bases in the middle. The CDR3 is made up of 13 amino acids. The germline CDR1 and CDR2 sequences are WNHNN and SYGVQD (reference sequence).

This chain uses TRBV7-2 with TRBJ2-3; D might be TRBD2 (5 bases). V dropped 5 bases and J dropped 5 bases, with 17 bases sitting between them. The CDR3 loop spans 15 amino acids. Germline values: CDR1 SGHTA, CDR2 FQGNSA. CDR3 nucleotide sequence: TGTGCCAGCAGCCCCTTGGCGGGCTTGCAAGATACGCAGTATTTT. This sequence encodes CASSPLAGLQDTQYF.

The rearrangement joins TRBV4-2 to TRBJ1-2; D unclear. The germline gives CDR1 LGHNA, CDR2 YNFKEQ. Deletions cut 0 bases from V and 4 bases from J, with 15 bases between. This CDR3 is 16 amino acids long. The CDR3 here is CASSQESGIFGYGYTF. The DNA for the CDR3 is TGTGCCAGCAGCCAAGAGTCAGGTATCTTTGGCTATGGCTACACCTTC.

Here the CDR3 DNA reads TGCAGTGCTAGAGTGACTTACGAGCAGTACTTC. This encodes CSARVTYEQYF. The genes are TRBV20-1 and TRBJ2-7; D not resolved. Germline V CDR1 and CDR2: DFQATT, SNEGSKA (reference sequence). The CDR3 is 11 residues long. Trimming cost V 1 base and J 4 bases, with 5 bases left between them.

The V call is TRBV7-2, the J call TRBJ1-5; 9 bases match TRBD1. The CDR3 length is 14 residues. Trimming took 1 base from V and 7 from J; bases not matched to a gene: 2. Per the germline V gene, CDR1 is SGHTA and CDR2 is FQGNSA. This chain's CDR3 is CASSLEQGAQPQHF. DNA of the CDR3: TGTGCCAGCAGCTTAGAACAGGGGGCACAGCCCCAGCATTTT.

The J gene is TRBJ2-1, the V gene TRBV27; D unclear. Germline V CDR1 and CDR2: MNHEY, SMNVEV (reference sequence). The CDR3 covers 13 residues. Trimming removed 6 bases at V and 7 bases at J, with 13 bases between. For the CDR3, the DNA is TGTGCCAGCAGACTGCGGTCCGGGAATGAGCAGTTCTTC. Amino acids: CASRLRSGNEQFF.

The chain recombines TRBV19 with TRBJ2-1, with D maybe TRBD2 (6 bases). Trimming pared 5 bases from V and 3 bases from J, leaving 17 bases between. This CDR3 region has 16 residues. Germline V gene data show CDR1 as LNHDA and CDR2 as SQIVND (reference sequence). The CDR3 bases are TGTGCCAGTAGTCCCCATCGGGAGTACTTCTACAATGAGCAGTTCTTC. It encodes CASSPHREYFYNEQFF.

The chain has TRBV6-2 or TRBV6-3 and TRBJ1-5, with 7 bases aligning to TRBD1. CDR1 and CDR2 (germline): MNHEY, SVGEGT. Trimming took 2 bases from V and 1 from J; bases not matched to a gene: 5. This CDR3 contains 16 residues. The CDR3 DNA reads TGTGCCAGCAGTTACGTGGCAGGGGGGAGCAATCAGCCCCAGCATTTT. Translating it yields CASSYVAGGSNQPQHF.

V gene TRBV3-1 (or the pseudogene TRBV3-2) combines with J gene TRBJ2-2, with TRBD1 as a possible D gene (5 bases). Germline CDR1 is LGHDT and CDR2 is YNNKEL (reference sequence). The length of the CDR3 is 13 residues. V lost 6 bases and J 10 bases, leaving 15 bases between the germline ends. CDR3 in DNA: TGTGCCAGCAGTTCCAAAGGGGCCCCGGAGCTGTTTTTT. Its translation: CASSSKGAPELFF.

This rearrangement joins TRBV11-3 to TRBJ1-1; D perhaps matches TRBD1 (5 bases). The CDR3 runs 16 residues. With 4 bases removed from V and 1 base from J, the gap between germline ends came to 16 bases. Germline V lookup: CDR1 SGHNT, CDR2 YENEEA. This CDR3 is CASSSPNTRENTEAFF. The CDR3 nucleotides read TGTGCCAGCAGCTCCCCTAATACCAGGGAGAACACTGAAGCTTTCTTT.

V usage is TRBV7-9 and J usage is TRBJ2-7, with 7 bases identical to TRBD2. Germline V gives CDR1 SEHNR, CDR2 FQNEAQ (reference sequence). V trimming: 3 bases; J trimming: 6 bases; junction bases outside the gene matches: 8. The CDR3 is made up of 14 amino acids. The CDR3 is CASSLGGSYREQYF. The DNA of the CDR3 is TGTGCCAGCAGCTTGGGCGGGAGTTACCGCGAGCAGTACTTC.

The rearrangement links TRBV18 to TRBJ2-4, with a possible D match to TRBD1 (7 bases). This CDR3 comprises 14 residues. The ends were cut back, 3 bases at V and 7 bases at J, with 13 bases in the middle. Looked up from germline, CDR1 is KGHSH and CDR2 is LQKENI. The CDR3 protein is CASSPSRGDNIQYF. The CDR3 nucleotides read TGTGCCAGCTCACCTTCCAGGGGGGATAACATTCAGTACTTC.

The genes are TRBV28 and TRBJ1-2; 9 bases agree with TRBD1. With V trimmed by 6 bases and J by 3 bases, 8 bases remained unmatched. The germline V gene encodes CDR1 MDHEN and CDR2 SYDVKM. The CDR3 runs 15 residues. CDR3 sequence reads: CASSPNRGRDYGYTF. Here the CDR3 DNA reads TGTGCCAGCAGCCCTAACAGGGGGCGCGACTATGGCTACACCTTC.

The sample holds one count of this clone. This chain connects TRBV7-9 to TRBJ2-3, with TRBD1 identical over 11 bases. This CDR3 has 16 amino acids. Germline V lookup: CDR1 SEHNR, CDR2 FQNEAQ (reference sequence). V shed 3 bases and J 5 bases; nucleotides not matched to a gene: 7. CDR3: CASSFTGTGGGDTQYF. CDR3 nucleotide sequence: TGTGCCAGCAGCTTTACCGGGACAGGGGGTGGAGATACGCAGTATTTT.

This clone was recorded only once. CDR3 in amino acids: CAISESDGQDYGYTF. The CDR3, as DNA: TGTGCCATCAGTGAGTCTGATGGACAGGACTATGGCTACACCTTC. The rearrangement links TRBV10-3 to TRBJ1-2; 7 bases fit TRBD1. The CDR3 runs 15 residues. Germline trimming cut 0 bases from V and 3 bases from J; bases unmatched to any gene: 4. Germline V gene sequence: CDR1 ENHRY, CDR2 SYGVKD.